A selection of T cell receptor beta chains follows, all from one sample in a study of cytomegalovirus exposure and HLA in healthy donors. Assay: immunoSEQ multiplex PCR; the TCRdb copy retains only in-frame clones and omits some. Here the sample spans fewer than 250,000 clones, about 79% being singletons. Specimen: PBMCs. The receptor source for this set is a male donor in good health and CMV-seronegative. Both conserved end residues are part of each CDR3. The D gene is left open where the match is weak. Only some rows state a clone size, as once, few, many or a class for expanded clones.

D gene: TRBD2; V gene: TRBV6-4; J gene: TRBJ2-2; clone size: .; CDR3 protein: CASTKAGGGAIGELFF; CDR3 DNA: TGTGCCAGCACCAAGGCGGGCGGGGGGGCGATCGGGGAGCTGTTTTTT
D gene: TRBD1; V gene: TRBV6-1; J gene: TRBJ1-5; clone size: .; CDR3 protein: CASSQTGGSNQPQHF; CDR3 DNA: TGTGCCAGCAGTCAAACAGGGGGCAGCAATCAGCCCCAGCATTTT
D gene: TRBD1; V gene: TRBV28; J gene: TRBJ2-5; clone size: .; CDR3 protein: CASSSHGTGGRETQYF; CDR3 DNA: TGTGCCAGCAGTTCCCACGGGACAGGGGGCCGGGAGACCCAGTACTTC
D gene: TRBD1; V gene: TRBV5-1; J gene: TRBJ2-7; clone size: .; CDR3 protein: CASSSRDRGDCEQYF; CDR3 DNA: TGCGCCAGCAGCTCCCGGGACAGGGGTGACTGCGAGCAGTACTTC
D gene: .; V gene: TRBV27; J gene: TRBJ1-2; clone size: .; CDR3 protein: CASSMGGGGGYTF; CDR3 DNA: TGTGCCAGCAGTATGGGGGGAGGAGGGGGCTACACCTTC
D gene: TRBD2; V gene: TRBV27; J gene: TRBJ2-7; clone size: .; CDR3 protein: CASSLERERREQYF; CDR3 DNA: TGTGCCAGCAGTTTGGAGCGGGAGCGGCGCGAGCAGTACTTC
D gene: .; V gene: TRBV27; J gene: TRBJ2-3; clone size: .; CDR3 protein: CASSPQGTSTDTQYF; CDR3 DNA: TGTGCCAGCAGTCCCCAGGGTACTAGCACAGATACGCAGTATTTT
D gene: TRBD1; V gene: TRBV2; J gene: TRBJ1-2; clone size: .; CDR3 protein: CASSAGDSYGYTF; CDR3 DNA: TGTGCCAGCAGTGCCGGGGACAGCTATGGCTACACCTTC
D gene: TRBD1; V gene: TRBV7-2; J gene: TRBJ2-7; clone size: .; CDR3 protein: CASRLMDRNSYEQYF; CDR3 DNA: TGTGCCAGCAGACTGATGGACAGGAACTCCTACGAGCAGTACTTC
D gene: TRBD2; V gene: TRBV30; J gene: TRBJ2-1; clone size: .; CDR3 protein: CAWTSGIYNEQFF; CDR3 DNA: TGTGCCTGGACTAGCGGGATCTACAATGAGCAGTTCTTC
D gene: TRBD1; V gene: TRBV18; J gene: TRBJ1-1; clone size: few; CDR3 protein: CASSPKPGGRGTEAFF; CDR3 DNA: TGTGCCAGCTCACCAAAACCAGGGGGGAGAGGCACTGAAGCTTTCTTT
D gene: .; V gene: TRBV27; J gene: TRBJ1-1; clone size: .; CDR3 protein: CASSPLTLNTEAFF; CDR3 DNA: TGTGCCAGCAGTCCCTTGACATTGAACACTGAAGCTTTCTTT
D gene: .; V gene: TRBV19; J gene: TRBJ1-1; clone size: .; CDR3 protein: CASSMPRVTMNTEAFF; CDR3 DNA: TGTGCCAGTAGTATGCCGAGGGTCACTATGAACACTGAAGCTTTCTTT
D gene: .; V gene: TRBV29-1; J gene: TRBJ2-7; clone size: .; CDR3 protein: CSVLIAYEQYF; CDR3 DNA: TGCAGCGTCCTTATTGCCTACGAGCAGTACTTC
D gene: .; V gene: TRBV7-9; J gene: TRBJ2-5; clone size: .; CDR3 protein: CASSLGRGLQETQYF; CDR3 DNA: TGTGCCAGCAGCCTAGGTCGGGGACTCCAAGAGACCCAGTACTTC
D gene: TRBD1; V gene: TRBV7-2; J gene: TRBJ1-5; clone size: .; CDR3 protein: CASSSGTVSNQPQHF; CDR3 DNA: TGTGCCAGCAGCTCAGGGACAGTTAGCAATCAGCCCCAGCATTTT
D gene: .; V gene: TRBV4-3; J gene: TRBJ1-2; clone size: .; CDR3 protein: CASSQTQTQGIYGYTF; CDR3 DNA: TGCGCCAGCAGCCAAACCCAAACACAGGGAATCTATGGCTACACCTTC
D gene: TRBD1; V gene: TRBV5-6; J gene: TRBJ1-6; clone size: .; CDR3 protein: CASSLGQGGLNSPLHF; CDR3 DNA: TGTGCCAGCAGCTTGGGGCAGGGGGGTCTTAATTCACCCCTCCACTTT
D gene: TRBD1; V gene: TRBV29-1; J gene: TRBJ2-7; clone size: .; CDR3 protein: CSVGGTGFSYEQYF; CDR3 DNA: TGCAGCGTCGGCGGGACAGGGTTCTCTTACGAGCAGTACTTC
D gene: .; V gene: TRBV19; J gene: TRBJ1-1; clone size: .; CDR3 protein: CASSKPGLTFRMMNTEAFF; CDR3 DNA: TGTGCCAGTAGTAAACCGGGACTAACCTTTAGGATGATGAACACTGAAGCTTTCTTT
D gene: TRBD2; V gene: TRBV10-3; J gene: TRBJ2-3; clone size: few; CDR3 protein: CAIKALAGGEDTQYF; CDR3 DNA: TGTGCCATCAAAGCGCTAGCGGGGGGAGAAGATACGCAGTATTTT
D gene: TRBD1; V gene: TRBV4-2; J gene: TRBJ2-1; clone size: .; CDR3 protein: CASSQAPPAGGLNYNEQFF; CDR3 DNA: TGTGCCAGCAGCCAAGCCCCCCCCGCAGGGGGCCTTAATTACAATGAGCAGTTCTTC
D gene: TRBD1; V gene: TRBV5-1; J gene: TRBJ1-4; clone size: .; CDR3 protein: CASSETGGASNEKLFF; CDR3 DNA: TGCGCCAGCAGCGAGACAGGGGGCGCTTCTAATGAAAAACTGTTTTTT
D gene: .; V gene: TRBV7-2; J gene: TRBJ1-1; clone size: .; CDR3 protein: CASSLLATNTEAFF; CDR3 DNA: TGTGCCAGCAGCTTGTTGGCAACGAACACTGAAGCTTTCTTT
D gene: .; V gene: TRBV11-2; J gene: TRBJ2-3; clone size: .; CDR3 protein: CASSPALAADTQYF; CDR3 DNA: TGTGCCAGCAGCCCCGCTTTGGCGGCAGATACGCAGTATTTT
D gene: .; V gene: TRBV10-1; J gene: TRBJ1-1; clone size: .; CDR3 protein: CASSEAYGRARTEAFF; CDR3 DNA: TGCGCCAGCAGTGAGGCTTACGGGAGGGCAAGGACTGAAGCTTTCTTT